These T cell receptor beta chains were read from a single sample in a study of PD-L1 blockade in urothelial cancer. The table came from immunoSEQ multiplex PCR; TCRdb's copy has only in-frame clones and leaves some out. This table holds about 69,000 clones, less than 90% found once. The material sequenced was PBMCs, taken around atezolizumab (anti-PD-L1) treatment. All receptors come from a man aged 55-75 years with urothelial cancer. Both conserved end residues are part of each CDR3. A D gene is named only where the DNA matches it firmly. Rows give clone size only sometimes, using once, few, many, or a class for an expanded clone.

d_gene,abundance,j_gene,v_gene,CDR3nt,CDR3aa
-,-,TRBJ2-7,TRBV4-1,TGCGCCAGCAGCCAAGATATTTTGGCCCGCTGGAGAACCTACGAGCAGTACTTC,CASSQDILARWRTYEQYF
-,-,TRBJ2-7,TRBV18,TGTGCCAGCTCCCCTGGACAGCGTTTTACCTACGAGCAGTACTTC,CASSPGQRFTYEQYF
TRBD2,-,TRBJ2-7,TRBV28,TGTGCCAGCAGTTCCGTGACTAGCGGGAGGTACGAGCAGTACTTC,CASSSVTSGRYEQYF
TRBD1,-,TRBJ2-6,TRBV5-6,TGTGCCAGCAGCCCCCGGGACAGGGCCTTCTCTGGGGCCAACGTCCTGACTTTC,CASSPRDRAFSGANVLTF
-,-,TRBJ2-3,TRBV30,TGTGCCTGGAGTGGGGTCCGGGTCAGCACAGATACGCAGTATTTT,CAWSGVRVSTDTQYF
TRBD1,-,TRBJ1-6,TRBV18,TGTGCCAGCTCGTTTGGGACAGGGGAAGGGTCACCCCTCCACTTT,CASSFGTGEGSPLHF
TRBD1,-,TRBJ2-6,TRBV10-3,TGTGCCGCGGGACAGGGGGCAGGCGGGGCCAACGTCCTGACTTTC,CAAGQGAGGANVLTF
TRBD1,-,TRBJ2-3,TRBV2,TGTGCCAGCAGTGAGCGGACAGGGGGCGGGTTAGTTAGCACAGATACGCAGTATTTT,CASSERTGGGLVSTDTQYF
TRBD1,-,TRBJ2-7,TRBV7-2,TGTGCCAGCAGCCCAGGGACAGGGGAGGGGGAGCAGTACTTC,CASSPGTGEGEQYF
TRBD1,-,TRBJ2-7,TRBV5-4,TGTGCCTTCAGAAGACAGGGGGGCTCCTACGAGCAGTACTTC,CAFRRQGGSYEQYF
TRBD1,-,TRBJ2-2,TRBV25-1,TGTGCCAGCAGAGGGACAGGGTACACCGGGGAGCTGTTTTTT,CASRGTGYTGELFF
TRBD1,-,TRBJ2-6,TRBV29-1,TGCAGCGTCGGACAGGGGGCCGCCGGGGCCAACGTCCTGACTTTC,CSVGQGAAGANVLTF
TRBD1,-,TRBJ2-7,TRBV5-4,TGTGCCAGCAGCTTCCGGGACAGGTACGAGCAGTACTTC,CASSFRDRYEQYF
TRBD2,medium-sized,TRBJ2-1,TRBV6-5,TGTGCCAGCAGTTACTTCGGGACTAGCGGATACAATGAGCAGTTCTTC,CASSYFGTSGYNEQFF
TRBD2,-,TRBJ2-1,TRBV6-5,TGTGCCAGCATGCCCACCGGGACTAGCGGTTCTGAGCAGTTCTTC,CASMPTGTSGSEQFF
TRBD1,-,TRBJ2-5,TRBV7-8,TGTGCCAGCAGCTTTAGGACAGGGACGGGGACCCAGTACTTC,CASSFRTGTGTQYF
-,-,TRBJ1-5,TRBV4-3,TGCGCCAGCAGCCAAGATAACGGGGGGGCAGGACAGCCCCAGCATTTT,CASSQDNGGAGQPQHF
TRBD1,-,TRBJ2-1,TRBV6-5,TGTGCCAGCAGTCTACAGGGGTACAATGAGCAGTTCTTC,CASSLQGYNEQFF
-,-,TRBJ2-2,TRBV27,TGTGCCAGCAGTTTATCACCAGTCGGGGAGCTGTTTTTT,CASSLSPVGELFF
TRBD1,-,TRBJ1-1,TRBV7-9,TGTGCCAGCAGTTCGACAGGGGTCCCAGGGCGTACTGAAGCTTTCTTT,CASSSTGVPGRTEAFF
TRBD2,-,TRBJ2-2,TRBV2,TGTGCCAGCAGTTTAGCGGGGGGGCCCGGGGAGCTGTTTTTT,CASSLAGGPGELFF
-,-,TRBJ2-5,TRBV7-9,TGTGCCAGCAGCTTAACAGGGCAAGAAGAGACCCAGTACTTC,CASSLTGQEETQYF
-,-,TRBJ1-2,TRBV27,TGTGCCAGCAGTTTTGAGGGAATCAATGGCTACACCTTC,CASSFEGINGYTF
-,-,TRBJ1-4,TRBV2,TGTGCCAGCAGTGACAGGGTAGGGGAAAAACTGTTTTTT,CASSDRVGEKLFF
-,-,TRBJ2-7,TRBV2,TGTGCCAGCAGCGCCGGGACAACCTACGAGCAGTACTTC,CASSAGTTYEQYF
-,few,TRBJ1-2,TRBV6-1,TGTGCCAGCAGTGAAGCTTCACCGGGACTGAATGGCTACACCTTC,CASSEASPGLNGYTF
TRBD2,-,TRBJ2-2,TRBV10-3,TGTGCCATCAGCTCTTCGCCGGGAGGATTGTCTTTCGCGAACACCGGGGAGCTGTTTTTT,CAISSSPGGLSFANTGELFF
TRBD2,once,TRBJ2-3,TRBV2,TGTGCCAGCACTCTCGGACTAGCGGGGGATACGCAGTATTTT,CASTLGLAGDTQYF
-,once,TRBJ1-1,TRBV7-9,TGTGCCAGCAGCCAACGACAGGAGAACACTGAAGCTTTCTTT,CASSQRQENTEAFF
TRBD1,-,TRBJ2-7,TRBV6-5,TGTGCCAGCAGTTACTCGGCACAGGGGTTCCCCTACGAGCAGTACTTC,CASSYSAQGFPYEQYF
TRBD1,-,TRBJ2-5,TRBV29-1,TGCAGCGGGCAAGCCGGGACAGGGGTCGAGACCCAGTACTTC,CSGQAGTGVETQYF
TRBD2,-,TRBJ2-1,TRBV7-3,TGTGCCAGCAGCACCGGGGGGGTTTTGAGGGGGTTAAACAATGAGCAGTTCTTC,CASSTGGVLRGLNNEQFF
-,-,TRBJ1-3,TRBV5-6,TGTGCCAGCAGCTCGATCAGTGGAAACACCATATATTTT,CASSSISGNTIYF
TRBD1,-,TRBJ1-1,TRBV5-4,TGTGCCAGCAGCCCCGGACAGGCGATAAAATTGAACACTGAAGCTTTCTTT,CASSPGQAIKLNTEAFF
TRBD1,-,TRBJ1-5,TRBV15,TGTGCCACCAGCCCGTCGGGACAGGGGGCGGGTCAGCCCCAGCATTTT,CATSPSGQGAGQPQHF
TRBD1,-,TRBJ1-3,TRBV19,TGTGCCAGTAGTCCCTTGGGGGACAGGGGGAGACCTGGAAACACCATATATTTT,CASSPLGDRGRPGNTIYF
-,-,TRBJ1-1,TRBV29-1,TGCAGCGTTCGTACAGGCATCATGAACACTGAAGCTTTCTTT,CSVRTGIMNTEAFF